This TCR beta chain was profiled in a study of CD8 T cells in Susac syndrome (dated by TCRdb to about 2019). A note on the overall study: Among the sequenced Susac syndrome patients, more than five had clinically active disease and under 10 were in clinical remission. At blood withdrawal, Susac syndrome patients were therapy-naive, treated with corticosteroids (with IVIg additionally given to some), or treated with IVIg alone. The study used repertoire sequencing to test whether antigen drove CD8+ T cell activation and differentiation in Susac syndrome. Clonality of the CD8+ T cell repertoire was compared between roughly twelve healthy donors, approximately 14 Susac syndrome patients and under 19 multiple sclerosis patients.

On this clonotype: Its cognate antigen has yet to be identified. There are no base qualities to consult, and no much larger clone falls within one base.

Taken from cysteine to phenylalanine, the CDR3 has 14 residues. The DNA shown is the 42-base CDR3, in frame from base 1. CDR1 SQVTM and CDR2 ANQGSEA were looked up in the germline V gene. V is pared back by 7 bases and J by 2 bases, with 18 bases lying between the germline termini. Peripheral blood CD8+ and CD4+ T cells from healthy donors, Susac syndrome patients and multiple sclerosis patients were profiled by high-throughput TCR beta sequencing. Susac syndrome patients met recently defined diagnostic criteria for definite or probable disease. Bulk CD8+ and CD4+ T cells were purified magnetically by negative isolation, whereas CD8+ TEMRA cells were enriched by FACS. Blood was collected in EDTA tubes and processed within 24 hours, with PBMCs isolated through density gradient centrifugation. PBMCs intended for TCR sequencing were cryopreserved in liquid nitrogen and were subsequently thawed in a 37 degrees C water bath. A purity of at least 90% was achieved for sorted or isolated CD4+, CD8+ and CD8+ TEMRA cells.

Here is what the overall study found, with its caveats: Some 15 and five Susac-specific public clones were found in the total CD8+ and CD8+ TEMRA repertoires, respectively. CD8+ repertoires in Susac syndrome showed clonal expansion, which was highest in CD8+ TEMRA cells and was greater in clinically active patients than in remitting patients. The study acknowledged that relatively few individuals were included in the TCR sequencing and HLA analysis.

RNA was extracted with the RNeasy kit and roughly 0.45 to 1 ug was reverse transcribed using random hexamers. The immunoSEQ multiplex PCR assay, which covers 54 Vbeta and 13 Jbeta segments, was used to amplify TCR beta CDR3 regions. To correct PCR amplification bias, a synthetic template baseline was used for both primer optimization and computational correction. The authors' analysis ran thus. Reads were annotated to V, D and J genes according to IMGT and were analyzed with immunoSEQ Analyzer, with only productive sequences retained. To calculate clonality, Shannon entropy was normalized by log2 of the number of productive unique sequences and then subtracted from one. For each patient and control, public and private clones were evaluated within the 100 most prevalent clones. Clones were defined as Susac-specific if absent from the healthy and MS cohorts, from around 1,000 published viral clones and from other ImmuneACCESS disease sequences. Through fastp at Q25 and MiXCR, TCRdb rebuilt clones from the public reads, retaining in-frame beta chains. Rows matching on CDR3 protein sequence are summarized as one entry with the most common DNA and genes. In this record, the V and J calls reflect TCRdb's handling and not the investigators' own analysis. A total of roughly 80,000 distinct CDR3 sequences appear in this sample, 94% of them only once. In total, the top ten clones hold about 0.52% of the sample.

The chain is encoded by TRBV29-1 joined to TRBJ2-7; a tentative D call is TRBD1 (6 bases match). The source material was CD8+ T cells from PBMCs. The TCR originated in a human donor with Susac syndrome. CDR3 region: CSALLGHPPYEQYF. The DNA reads as follows: TGCAGCGCCCTACTGGGACACCCCCCCTACGAGCAGTACTTC.